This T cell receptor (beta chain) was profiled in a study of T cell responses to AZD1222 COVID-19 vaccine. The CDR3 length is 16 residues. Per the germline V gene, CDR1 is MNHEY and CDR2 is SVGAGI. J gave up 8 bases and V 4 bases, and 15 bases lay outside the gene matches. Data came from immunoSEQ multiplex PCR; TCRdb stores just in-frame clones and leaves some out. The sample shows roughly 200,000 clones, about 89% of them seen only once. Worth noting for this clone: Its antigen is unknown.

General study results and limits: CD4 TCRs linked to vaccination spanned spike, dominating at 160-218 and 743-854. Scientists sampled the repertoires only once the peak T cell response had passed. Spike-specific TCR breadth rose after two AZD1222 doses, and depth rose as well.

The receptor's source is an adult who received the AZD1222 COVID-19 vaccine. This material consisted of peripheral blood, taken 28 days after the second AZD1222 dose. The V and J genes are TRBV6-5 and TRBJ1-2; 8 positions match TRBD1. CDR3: CASSFTMRTTGEGYTF. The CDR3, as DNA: TGTGCCAGCAGTTTTACAATGCGAACGACAGGGGAAGGCTACACCTTC.